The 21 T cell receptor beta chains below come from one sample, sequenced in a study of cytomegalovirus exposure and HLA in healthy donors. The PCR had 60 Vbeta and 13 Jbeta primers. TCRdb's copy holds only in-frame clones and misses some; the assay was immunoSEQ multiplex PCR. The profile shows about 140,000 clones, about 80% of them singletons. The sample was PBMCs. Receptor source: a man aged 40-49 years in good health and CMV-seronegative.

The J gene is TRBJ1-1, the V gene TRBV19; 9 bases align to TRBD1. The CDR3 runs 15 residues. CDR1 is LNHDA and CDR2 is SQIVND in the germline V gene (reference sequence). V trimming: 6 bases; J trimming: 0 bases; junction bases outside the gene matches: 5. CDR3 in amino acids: CASSHRGLMNTEAFF. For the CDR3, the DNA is TGTGCCAGTAGCCACAGGGGGCTGATGAACACTGAAGCTTTCTTT.

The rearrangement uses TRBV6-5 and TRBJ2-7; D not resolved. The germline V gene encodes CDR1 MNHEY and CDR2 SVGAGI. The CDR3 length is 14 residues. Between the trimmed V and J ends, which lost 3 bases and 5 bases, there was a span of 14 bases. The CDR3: CASSYRSNRDEQYF. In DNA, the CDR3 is TGTGCCAGCAGTTATCGCTCAAACAGAGACGAGCAGTACTTC.

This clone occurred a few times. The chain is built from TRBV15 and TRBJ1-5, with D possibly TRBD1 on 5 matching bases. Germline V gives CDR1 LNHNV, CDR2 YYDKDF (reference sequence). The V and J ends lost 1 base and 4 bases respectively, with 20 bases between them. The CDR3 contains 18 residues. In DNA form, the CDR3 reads TGTGCCACCAGCAGAGGTTGGAGGGAGGGGAAGGGTAATCAGCCCCAGCATTTT. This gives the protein CATSRGWREGKGNQPQHF.

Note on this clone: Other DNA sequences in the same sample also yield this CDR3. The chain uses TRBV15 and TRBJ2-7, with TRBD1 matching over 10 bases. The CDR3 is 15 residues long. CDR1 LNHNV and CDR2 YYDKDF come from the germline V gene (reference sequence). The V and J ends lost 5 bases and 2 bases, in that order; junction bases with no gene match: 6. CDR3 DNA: TGTGCCACCAGCGGCCGACAGGGGGCTACCTACGAGCAGTACTTC. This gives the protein CATSGRQGATYEQYF.

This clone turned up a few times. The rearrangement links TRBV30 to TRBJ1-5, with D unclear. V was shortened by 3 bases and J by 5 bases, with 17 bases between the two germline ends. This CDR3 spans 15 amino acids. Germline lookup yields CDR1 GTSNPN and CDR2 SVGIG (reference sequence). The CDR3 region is CAWSTEDGLDQPQHF. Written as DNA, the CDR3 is TGTGCCTGGAGCACAGAAGACGGACTAGATCAGCCCCAGCATTTT.

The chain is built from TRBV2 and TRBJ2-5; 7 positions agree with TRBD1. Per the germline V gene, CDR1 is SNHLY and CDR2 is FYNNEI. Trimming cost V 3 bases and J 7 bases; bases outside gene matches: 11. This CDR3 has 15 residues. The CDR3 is CASSDLGRYRGTQYF. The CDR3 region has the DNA TGTGCCAGCAGTGATTTGGGACGATACAGGGGGACCCAGTACTTC.

DNA for the CDR3: TGTGCCAGCAGTTATGCGGTTCTTGATACAGATACGCAGTATTTT. Translated: CASSYAVLDTDTQYF. The chain recombines TRBV7-2 with TRBJ2-3; D not resolved. Trimming stripped 6 bases from V and 3 bases from J, with 16 bases between. The V gene's germline CDR1 is SGHTA and CDR2 FQGNSA. The CDR3 runs 15 residues.

The DNA for the CDR3 is TGTGCCACCAGCAGAGATCTGGGGCCTGAAGCTTTCTTT. This encodes CATSRDLGPEAFF. This sequence joins TRBV15 and TRBJ1-1; tentatively, D is TRBD1 (5 bases). Germline values: CDR1 LNHNV, CDR2 YYDKDF (reference sequence). V gave up 0 bases and J gave up 6 bases, with 8 bases separating them. The CDR3 extends over 13 amino acids.

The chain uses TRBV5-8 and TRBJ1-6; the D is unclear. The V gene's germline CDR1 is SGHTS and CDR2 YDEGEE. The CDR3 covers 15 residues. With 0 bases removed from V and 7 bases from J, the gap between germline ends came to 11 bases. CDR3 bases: TGTGCCAGCAGCTTGGACGTCAGATCAAATTCACCCCTCCACTTT. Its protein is CASSLDVRSNSPLHF.

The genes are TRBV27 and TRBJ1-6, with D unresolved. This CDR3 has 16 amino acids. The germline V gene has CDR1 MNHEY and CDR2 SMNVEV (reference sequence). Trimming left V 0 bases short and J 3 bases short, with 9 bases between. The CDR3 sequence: CASSLSSGFYNSPLHF. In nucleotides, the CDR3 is TGTGCCAGCAGTTTATCGTCAGGATTCTATAATTCACCCCTCCACTTT.

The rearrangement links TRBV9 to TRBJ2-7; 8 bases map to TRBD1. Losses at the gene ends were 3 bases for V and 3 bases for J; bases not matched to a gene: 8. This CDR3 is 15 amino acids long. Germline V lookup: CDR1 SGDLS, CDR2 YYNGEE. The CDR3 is CASSEGGQAFYEQYF. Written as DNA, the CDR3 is TGTGCCAGCAGCGAGGGGGGACAGGCTTTCTACGAGCAGTACTTC.

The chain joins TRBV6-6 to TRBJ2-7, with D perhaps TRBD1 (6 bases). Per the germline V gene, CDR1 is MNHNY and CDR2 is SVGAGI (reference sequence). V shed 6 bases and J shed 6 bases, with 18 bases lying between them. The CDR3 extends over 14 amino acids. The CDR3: CASRMTIPRGEQYF. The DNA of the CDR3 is TGTGCCAGCAGAATGACAATACCCAGGGGCGAGCAGTACTTC.

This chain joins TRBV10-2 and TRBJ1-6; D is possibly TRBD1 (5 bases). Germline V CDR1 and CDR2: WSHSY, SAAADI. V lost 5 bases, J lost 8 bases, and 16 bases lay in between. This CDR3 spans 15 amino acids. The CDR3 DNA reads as TGCGCCAGCAGTAAACAGGTTTCGGTTGATTCACCCCTCCACTTT. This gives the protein CASSKQVSVDSPLHF.

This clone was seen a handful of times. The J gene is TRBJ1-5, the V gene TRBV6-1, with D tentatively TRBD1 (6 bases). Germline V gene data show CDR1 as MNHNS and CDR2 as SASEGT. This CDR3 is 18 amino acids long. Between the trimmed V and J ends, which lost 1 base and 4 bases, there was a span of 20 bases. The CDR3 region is CASSEVRGGGGVNQPQHF. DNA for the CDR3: TGTGCCAGCAGTGAAGTACGCGGGGGCGGAGGGGTAAATCAGCCCCAGCATTTT.

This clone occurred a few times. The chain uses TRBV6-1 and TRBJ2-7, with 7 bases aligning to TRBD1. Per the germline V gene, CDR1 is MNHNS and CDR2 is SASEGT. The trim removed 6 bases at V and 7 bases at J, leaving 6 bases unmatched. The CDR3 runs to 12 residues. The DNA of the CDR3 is TGTGCCAGCAGGGTAGGGACAGAGGAGCAGTACTTC. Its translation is CASRVGTEEQYF.

CDR3 in amino acids: CASSVGGTGVIGTEAFF. CDR3 DNA: TGTGCCAGCAGCGTAGGGGGGACAGGGGTCATAGGCACTGAAGCTTTCTTT. The chain joins TRBV9 to TRBJ1-1; 10 bases match TRBD1. J gave up 4 bases and V 0 bases, and 9 bases lay outside the gene matches. The CDR3 contains 17 residues. CDR1 is SGDLS, CDR2 YYNGEE, per germline. Complete variable domain (other parts from reference TRBV9 and TRBJ1-1): DSGVTQTPKHLITATGQRVTLRCSPRSGDLSVYWYQQSLDQGLQFLIQYYNGEERAKGNILERFSAQQFPDLHSELNLSSLELGDSALYFCASSVGGTGVIGTEAFFGQGTRLTVV.

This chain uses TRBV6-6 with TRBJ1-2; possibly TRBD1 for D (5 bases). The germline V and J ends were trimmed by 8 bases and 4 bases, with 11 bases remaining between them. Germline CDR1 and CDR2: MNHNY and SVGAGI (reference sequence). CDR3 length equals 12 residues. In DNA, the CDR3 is TGTGCCAGCTCAGGGTCCCTCTATGGCTACACCTTC. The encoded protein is CASSGSLYGYTF.

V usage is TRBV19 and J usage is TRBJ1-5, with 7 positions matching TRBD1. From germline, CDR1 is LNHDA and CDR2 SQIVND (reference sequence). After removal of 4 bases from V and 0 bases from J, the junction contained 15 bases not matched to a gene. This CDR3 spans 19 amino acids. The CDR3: CASSKRTGGGEYSNQPQHF. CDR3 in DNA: TGTGCCAGTAGTAAACGGACAGGAGGTGGGGAGTATAGCAATCAGCCCCAGCATTTT.

CDR3 residues: CASRTGAPTDTQYF. CDR3 DNA sequence: TGCGCCAGCAGAACAGGGGCCCCCACAGATACGCAGTATTTT. The V gene is TRBV5-1, the J gene TRBJ2-3, with 7 bases matching TRBD1. The V gene end was trimmed by 5 bases and the J gene end by 2 bases; junction bases not matched to a gene: 5. The CDR3 consists of 14 residues. Germline CDR1 is SGHRS and CDR2 is YFSETQ.

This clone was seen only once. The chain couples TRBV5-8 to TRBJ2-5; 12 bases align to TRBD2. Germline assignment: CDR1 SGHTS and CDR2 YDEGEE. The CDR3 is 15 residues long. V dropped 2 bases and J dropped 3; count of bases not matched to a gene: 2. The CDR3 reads CASSLGLAGKETQYF. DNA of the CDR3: TGTGCCAGCAGCTTAGGACTAGCGGGGAAAGAGACCCAGTACTTC.

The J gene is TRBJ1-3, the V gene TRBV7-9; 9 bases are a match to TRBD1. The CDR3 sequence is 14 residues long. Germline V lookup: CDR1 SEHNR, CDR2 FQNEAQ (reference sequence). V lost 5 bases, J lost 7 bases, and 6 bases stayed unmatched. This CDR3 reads CASSGGTGRNTIYF. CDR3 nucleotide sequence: TGTGCCAGCAGCGGCGGGACAGGGAGGAACACCATATATTTT.